This note documents a single TCR beta chain sequence. The data were taken from a study of blood T cell repertoires in COVID-19. Study-wide background: Whether acute or convalescent, the COVID-19 samples came from the United States, Italy and Spain.

The germline CDR1 and CDR2 sequences are MNHEY and SMNVEV (reference sequence). The J segment lost 3 bases and the V segment lost 0 bases, leaving 3 bases of the junction unmatched. CDR3 length: 16 residues. Original processing methods: Researchers report that nucleated cell counts were estimated from reference gene primer amplification. TCRdb's table, derived via immunoSEQ multiplex PCR, lists solely in-frame clones and lacks some. V, J and clone size are those of that table, while D and trimming were read from the DNA. The sample lists around 200,000 clones; nearly 90% were seen once. This chain links TRBV27 with TRBJ2-3, with 10 positions matching TRBD1. What was sequenced was peripheral blood. The sequence was obtained from a man aged 45 to 65 with acute or convalescent COVID-19. For the CDR3, the DNA is TGTGCCAGCAGTTTATCGCGGACAGGGGGGACAGATACGCAGTATTTT. Protein product: CASSLSRTGGTDTQYF.